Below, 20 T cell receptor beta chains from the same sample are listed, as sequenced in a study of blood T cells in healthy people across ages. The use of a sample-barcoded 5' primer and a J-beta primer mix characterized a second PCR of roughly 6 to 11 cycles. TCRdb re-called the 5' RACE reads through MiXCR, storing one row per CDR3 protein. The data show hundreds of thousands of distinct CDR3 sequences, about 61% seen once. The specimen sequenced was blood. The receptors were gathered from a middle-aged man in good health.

The CDR3 coding sequence is TGCGGCGCCCGGGGAAGCTCTGGGGCCAACGTCCTGACTTTC. It encodes CGARGSSGANVLTF. V is TRBV29-1 and J is TRBJ2-6, with a weak D call TRBD2 (5 bases). Germline CDR1 and CDR2: SQVTM and ANQGSEA. This CDR3 has 14 residues.

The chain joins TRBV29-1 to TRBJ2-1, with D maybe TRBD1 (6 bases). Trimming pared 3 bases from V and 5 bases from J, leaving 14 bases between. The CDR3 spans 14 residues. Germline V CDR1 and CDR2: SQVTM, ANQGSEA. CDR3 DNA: TGCAGCGTTGAGGCAGGGGCGCGGGACAATGAGCAGTTCTTC. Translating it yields CSVEAGARDNEQFF.

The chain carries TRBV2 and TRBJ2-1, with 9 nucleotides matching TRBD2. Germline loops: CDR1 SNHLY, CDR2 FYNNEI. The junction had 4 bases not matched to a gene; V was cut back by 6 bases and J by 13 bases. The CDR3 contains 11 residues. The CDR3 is CASSSGGTQFF. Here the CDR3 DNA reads TGTGCCAGCAGCAGCGGGGGGACCCAGTTCTTC.

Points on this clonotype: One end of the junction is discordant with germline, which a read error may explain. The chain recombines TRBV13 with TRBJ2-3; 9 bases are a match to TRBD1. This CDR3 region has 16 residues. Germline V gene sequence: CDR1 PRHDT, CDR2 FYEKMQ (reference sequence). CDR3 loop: CASSSSGTGKGDAQYF. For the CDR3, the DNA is TGTGCCAGCAGCTCCAGTGGGACAGGGAAAGGAGATGCGCAGTATTTT.

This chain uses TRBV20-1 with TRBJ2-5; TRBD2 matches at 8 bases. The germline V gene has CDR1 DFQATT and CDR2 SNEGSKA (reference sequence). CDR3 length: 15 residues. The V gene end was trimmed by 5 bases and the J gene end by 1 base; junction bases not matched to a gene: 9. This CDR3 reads CSAGQSGRGQETQYF. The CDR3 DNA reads TGCAGTGCTGGACAGAGCGGGAGAGGCCAAGAGACCCAGTACTTC.

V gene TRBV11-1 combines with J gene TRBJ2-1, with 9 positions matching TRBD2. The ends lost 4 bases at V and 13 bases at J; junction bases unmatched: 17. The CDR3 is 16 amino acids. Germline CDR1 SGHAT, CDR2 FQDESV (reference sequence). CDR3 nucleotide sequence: TGTGCCAGCAGCTCGGTAGCCCAGCGGGAGGTTGCTCGACAGTTCTTC. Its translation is CASSSVAQREVARQFF.

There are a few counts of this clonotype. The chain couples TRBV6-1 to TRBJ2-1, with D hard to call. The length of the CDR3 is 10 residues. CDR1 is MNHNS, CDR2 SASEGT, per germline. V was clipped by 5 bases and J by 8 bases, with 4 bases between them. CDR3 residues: CASSFDEQFF. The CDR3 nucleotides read TGTGCCAGCAGTTTTGATGAGCAGTTCTTC.

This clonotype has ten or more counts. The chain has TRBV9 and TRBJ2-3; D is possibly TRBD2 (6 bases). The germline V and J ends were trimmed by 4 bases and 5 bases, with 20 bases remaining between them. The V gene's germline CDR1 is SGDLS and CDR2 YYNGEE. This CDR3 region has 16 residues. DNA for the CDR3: TGTGCCAGCAGCTCAGAAGGCGGGGCGGGACTAGATACGCAGTATTTT. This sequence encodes CASSSEGGAGLDTQYF.

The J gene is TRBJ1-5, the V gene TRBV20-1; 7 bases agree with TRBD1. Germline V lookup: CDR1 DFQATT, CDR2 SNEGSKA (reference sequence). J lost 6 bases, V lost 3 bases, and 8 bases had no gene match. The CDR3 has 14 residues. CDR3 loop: CSASSQGGGQPQHF. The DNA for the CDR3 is TGCAGTGCTAGTAGCCAGGGGGGTGGTCAGCCCCAGCATTTT.

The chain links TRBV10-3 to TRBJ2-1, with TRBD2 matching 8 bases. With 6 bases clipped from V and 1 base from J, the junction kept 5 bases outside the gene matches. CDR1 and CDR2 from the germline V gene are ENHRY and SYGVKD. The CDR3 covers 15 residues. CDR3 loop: CAISHSGTSYNEQFF. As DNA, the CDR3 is TGTGCCATCAGCCATAGCGGGACATCCTACAATGAGCAGTTCTTC.

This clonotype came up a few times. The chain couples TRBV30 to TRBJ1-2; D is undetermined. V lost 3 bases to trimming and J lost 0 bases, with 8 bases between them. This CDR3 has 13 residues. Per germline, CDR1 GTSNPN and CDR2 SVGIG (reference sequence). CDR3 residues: CAWSLAPNYGYTF. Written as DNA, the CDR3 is TGTGCCTGGAGCCTCGCTCCTAACTATGGCTACACCTTC.

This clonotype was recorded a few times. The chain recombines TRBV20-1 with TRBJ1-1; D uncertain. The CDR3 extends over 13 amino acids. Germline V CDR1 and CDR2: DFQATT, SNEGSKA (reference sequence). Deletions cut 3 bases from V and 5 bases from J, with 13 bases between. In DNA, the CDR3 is TGCAGTGCTAGCCGCCTCCCCAGTACTGAAGCTTTCTTT. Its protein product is CSASRLPSTEAFF.

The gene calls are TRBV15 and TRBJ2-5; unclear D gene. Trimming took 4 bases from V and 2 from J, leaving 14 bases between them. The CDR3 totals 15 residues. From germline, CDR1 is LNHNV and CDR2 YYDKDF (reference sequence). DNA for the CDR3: TGTGCCACCAGCACCACCGAGAGGCCACAAGAGACCCAGTACTTC. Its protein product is CATSTTERPQETQYF.

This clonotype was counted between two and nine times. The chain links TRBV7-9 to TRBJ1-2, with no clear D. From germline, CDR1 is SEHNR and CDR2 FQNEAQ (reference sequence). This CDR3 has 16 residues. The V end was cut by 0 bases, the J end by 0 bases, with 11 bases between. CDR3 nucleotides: TGTGCCAGCAGCTTAGCCGGGAGGCCACCTAACTATGGCTACACCTTC. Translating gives CASSLAGRPPNYGYTF.

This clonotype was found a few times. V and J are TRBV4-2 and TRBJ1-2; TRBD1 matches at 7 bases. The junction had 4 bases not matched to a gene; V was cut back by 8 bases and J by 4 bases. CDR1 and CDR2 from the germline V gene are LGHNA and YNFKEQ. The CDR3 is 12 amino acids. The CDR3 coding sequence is TGTGCCAGCCGGGACAGACTCTATGGCTACACCTTC. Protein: CASRDRLYGYTF.

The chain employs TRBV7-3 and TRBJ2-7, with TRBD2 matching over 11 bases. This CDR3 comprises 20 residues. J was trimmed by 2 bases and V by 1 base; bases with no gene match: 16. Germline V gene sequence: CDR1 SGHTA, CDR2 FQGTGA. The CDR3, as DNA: TGTGCCAGCAGCTTAATGGATGCACGGGGACTAGCGGCCCAAGCCTACGAGCAGTACTTC. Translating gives CASSLMDARGLAAQAYEQYF.

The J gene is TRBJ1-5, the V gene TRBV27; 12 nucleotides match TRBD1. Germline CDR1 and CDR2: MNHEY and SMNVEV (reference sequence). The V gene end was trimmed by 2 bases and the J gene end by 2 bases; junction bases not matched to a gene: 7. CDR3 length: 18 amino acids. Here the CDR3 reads CASSLGQGQGAGNQPQHF. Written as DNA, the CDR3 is TGTGCCAGCAGTTTAGGTCAGGGACAGGGGGCCGGCAATCAGCCCCAGCATTTT.

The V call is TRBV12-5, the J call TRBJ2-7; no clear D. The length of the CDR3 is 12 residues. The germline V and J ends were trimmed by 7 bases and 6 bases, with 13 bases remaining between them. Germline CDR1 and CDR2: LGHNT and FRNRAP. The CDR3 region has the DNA TGTGCTAGTGATAACGGTCTAGGCGAGCAGTACTTC. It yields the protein CASDNGLGEQYF.

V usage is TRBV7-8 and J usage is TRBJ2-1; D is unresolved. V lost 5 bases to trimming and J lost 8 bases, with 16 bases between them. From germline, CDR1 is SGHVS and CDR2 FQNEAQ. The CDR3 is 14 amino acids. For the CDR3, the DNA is TGTGCCAGCAGCACCCAGACTCCTTCGGATGAGCAGTTCTTC. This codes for CASSTQTPSDEQFF.

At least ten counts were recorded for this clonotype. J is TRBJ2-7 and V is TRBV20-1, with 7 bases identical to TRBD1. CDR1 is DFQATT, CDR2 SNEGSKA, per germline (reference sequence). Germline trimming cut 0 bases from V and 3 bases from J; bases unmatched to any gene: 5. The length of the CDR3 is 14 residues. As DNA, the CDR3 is TGCAGTGCTAGAGACGACAGGGCAGACTACGAGCAGTACTTC. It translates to CSARDDRADYEQYF.